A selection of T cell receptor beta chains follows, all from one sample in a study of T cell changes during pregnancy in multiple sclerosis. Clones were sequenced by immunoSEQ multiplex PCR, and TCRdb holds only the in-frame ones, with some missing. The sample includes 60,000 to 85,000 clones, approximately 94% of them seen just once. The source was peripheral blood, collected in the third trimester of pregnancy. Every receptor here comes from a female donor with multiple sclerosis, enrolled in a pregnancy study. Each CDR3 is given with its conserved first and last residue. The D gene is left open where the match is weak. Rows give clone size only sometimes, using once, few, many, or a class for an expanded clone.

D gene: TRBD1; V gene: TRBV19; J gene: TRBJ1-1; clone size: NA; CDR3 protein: CASSADRVTEAFF; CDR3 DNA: TGTGCCAGTAGTGCCGACAGGGTTACTGAAGCTTTCTTT
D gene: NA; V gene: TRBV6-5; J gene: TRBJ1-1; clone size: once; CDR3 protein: CASRYTGEAFF; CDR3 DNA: TGTGCCAGCAGGTATACAGGGGAAGCTTTCTTT
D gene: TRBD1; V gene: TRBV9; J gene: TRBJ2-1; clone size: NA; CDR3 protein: CASSVGYRGGHLSVDEQFF; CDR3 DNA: TGTGCCAGCAGCGTAGGATACAGGGGTGGACACCTGAGCGTGGATGAGCAGTTCTTC
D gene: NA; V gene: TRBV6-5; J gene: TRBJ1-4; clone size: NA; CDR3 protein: CASSYGGFNEKLFF; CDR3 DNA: TGTGCCAGCAGTTACGGGGGGTTCAATGAAAAACTGTTTTTT
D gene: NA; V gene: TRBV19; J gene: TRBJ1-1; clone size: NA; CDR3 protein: CASSITPSSYFF; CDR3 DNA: TGTGCCAGTAGTATAACCCCCTCGAGTTATTTCTTT
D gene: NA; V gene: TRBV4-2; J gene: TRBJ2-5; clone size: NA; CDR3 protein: CASSQDFSQETQYF; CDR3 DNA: TGTGCCAGCAGCCAAGATTTTTCTCAAGAGACCCAGTACTTC
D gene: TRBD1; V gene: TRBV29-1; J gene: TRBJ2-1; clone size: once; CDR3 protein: CSAWDRGSDEQFF; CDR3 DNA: TGCAGCGCTTGGGACAGGGGATCCGATGAGCAGTTCTTC
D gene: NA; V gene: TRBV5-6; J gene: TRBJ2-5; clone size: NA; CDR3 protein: CASTLGAAETQYF; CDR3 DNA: TGTGCCAGCACCCTAGGGGCGGCGGAGACCCAGTACTTC
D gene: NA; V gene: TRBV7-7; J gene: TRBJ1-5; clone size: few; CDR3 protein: CASSLDPGQPQHF; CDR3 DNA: TGTGCCAGCAGCTTAGATCCGGGTCAGCCCCAGCATTTT
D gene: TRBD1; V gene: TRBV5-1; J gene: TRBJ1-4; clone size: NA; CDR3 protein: CASGLQGAGEKLFF; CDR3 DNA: TGCGCCAGCGGCCTACAGGGGGCAGGAGAAAAACTGTTTTTT
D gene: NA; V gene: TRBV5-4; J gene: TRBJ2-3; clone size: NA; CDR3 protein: CASSLGAASTDTQYF; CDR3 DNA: TGTGCCAGCAGCTTGGGAGCGGCTAGCACAGATACGCAGTATTTT
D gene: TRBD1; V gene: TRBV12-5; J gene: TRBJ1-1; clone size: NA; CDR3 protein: CASGQGGNTEAFF; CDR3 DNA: TGTGCTAGTGGCCAGGGGGGGAACACTGAAGCTTTCTTT
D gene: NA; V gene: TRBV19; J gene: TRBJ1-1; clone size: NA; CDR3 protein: CASSIGQPNTEAFF; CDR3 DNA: TGTGCCAGTAGTATCGGACAGCCGAACACTGAAGCTTTCTTT
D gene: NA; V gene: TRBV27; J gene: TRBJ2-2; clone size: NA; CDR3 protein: CASCAGAPNTGELFF; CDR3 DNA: TGTGCCAGCTGTGCGGGGGCTCCGAACACCGGGGAGCTGTTTTTT
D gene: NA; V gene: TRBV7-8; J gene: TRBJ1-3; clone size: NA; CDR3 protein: CASSLSANRGNTIYF; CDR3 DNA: TGTGCCAGCAGCTTAAGTGCTAATAGAGGCAACACCATATATTTT
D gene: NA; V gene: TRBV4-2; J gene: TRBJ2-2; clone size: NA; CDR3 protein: CASSQFFVGGELFF; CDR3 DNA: TGTGCCAGCAGCCAATTCTTTGTCGGCGGGGAGCTGTTTTTT
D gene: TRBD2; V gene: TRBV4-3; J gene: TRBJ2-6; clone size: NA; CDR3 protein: CASSHGGEGFSGANVLTF; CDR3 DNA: TGCGCCAGCAGCCATGGGGGGGAAGGCTTCTCTGGGGCCAACGTCCTGACTTTC
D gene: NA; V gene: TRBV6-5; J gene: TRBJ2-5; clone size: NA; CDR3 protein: CASSYTRGLQETQYF; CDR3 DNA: TGTGCCAGCAGTTATACTAGGGGACTCCAAGAGACCCAGTACTTC
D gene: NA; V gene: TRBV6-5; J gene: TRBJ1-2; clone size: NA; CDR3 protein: CASSNPGQNYGYTF; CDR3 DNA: TGTGCCAGCAGTAATCCGGGACAAAACTATGGCTACACCTTC
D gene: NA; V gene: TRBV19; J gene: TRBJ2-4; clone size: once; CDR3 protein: CASSMKNIQYF; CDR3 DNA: TGTGCCAGTAGCATGAAAAACATTCAGTACTTC
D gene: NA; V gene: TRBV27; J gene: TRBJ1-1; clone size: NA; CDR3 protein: CASSLAVLNTEAFF; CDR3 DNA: TGTGCCAGCAGTTTAGCAGTATTGAACACTGAAGCTTTCTTT
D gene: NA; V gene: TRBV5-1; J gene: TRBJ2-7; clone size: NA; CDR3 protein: CASRRDSEQYF; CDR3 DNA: TGCGCCAGCAGAAGGGACTCCGAGCAGTACTTC
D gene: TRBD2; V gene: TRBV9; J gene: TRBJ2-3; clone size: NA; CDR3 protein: CASSAVAGGEDTQYF; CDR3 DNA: TGTGCCAGCAGCGCTGTAGCGGGGGGAGAAGATACGCAGTATTTT
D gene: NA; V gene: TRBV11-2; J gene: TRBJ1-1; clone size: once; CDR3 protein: CASSPRENTEAFF; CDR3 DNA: TGTGCCAGCAGTCCTAGAGAGAACACTGAAGCTTTCTTT
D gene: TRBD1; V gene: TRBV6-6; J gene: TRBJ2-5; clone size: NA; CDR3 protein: CASVATLTGGKAAQYF; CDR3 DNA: TGTGCCAGCGTCGCTACCCTCACAGGGGGGAAGGCGGCCCAGTACTTC
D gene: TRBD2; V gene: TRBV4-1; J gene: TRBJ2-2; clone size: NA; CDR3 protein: CASSQGLAGAGELFF; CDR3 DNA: TGCGCCAGCAGCCAAGGTCTAGCGGGGGCCGGGGAGCTGTTTTTT
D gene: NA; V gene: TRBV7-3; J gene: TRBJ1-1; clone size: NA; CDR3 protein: CASSLKLGGYTEAFF; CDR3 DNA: TGTGCCAGCAGCTTAAAGTTAGGAGGGTACACTGAAGCTTTCTTT
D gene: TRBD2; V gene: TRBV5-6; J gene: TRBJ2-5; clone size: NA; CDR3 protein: CASSNVAGGETQYF; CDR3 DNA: TGTGCCAGCAGCAACGTAGCGGGGGGGGAGACCCAGTACTTC